This record covers a single T cell receptor (beta chain). Its target is unknown. The sample's time point: week 47, end of study. Every vaccination contained 300 ug of the mutant IDH1 20-mer peptide and was paired with topical imiquimod. This specimen belongs to a study of a mutant IDH1 vaccine in newly diagnosed glioma. In the study overall: Once 4-6 weeks had passed after radiotherapy alone, vaccination started, or it started with temozolomide cycles. Males made up approximately 62% and females about 40% of treated patients, whose mean age was roughly 40 years. It was radiotherapy, temozolomide, or both that patients received previously, with most receiving both.

The germline V gene has CDR1 MNHNS and CDR2 SASEGT. This CDR3 comprises 15 residues. V lost 7 bases to trimming and J lost 0 bases, with 14 bases between them. The protocol was immunoSEQ multiplex PCR, while the TCRdb copy is restricted to in-frame clones and leaves out a portion. Of 10,000 to 15,000 clones in the sample, roughly 79% were seen once. Findings and caveats of the study: Apparently, pseudoprogression bore no relation to changes among the top peripheral T cell clonotypes.

The chain employs TRBV6-1 and TRBJ2-3; no clear D gene. This TCR came from a middle-aged woman with glioma. The sample here was PBMCs, taken from a glioma patient whose treatment included an IDH1 peptide vaccine. The CDR3 region is CASTSLGGSTDTQYF. For the CDR3, the DNA is TGTGCCAGCACCTCCCTAGGCGGTAGCACAGATACGCAGTATTTT.